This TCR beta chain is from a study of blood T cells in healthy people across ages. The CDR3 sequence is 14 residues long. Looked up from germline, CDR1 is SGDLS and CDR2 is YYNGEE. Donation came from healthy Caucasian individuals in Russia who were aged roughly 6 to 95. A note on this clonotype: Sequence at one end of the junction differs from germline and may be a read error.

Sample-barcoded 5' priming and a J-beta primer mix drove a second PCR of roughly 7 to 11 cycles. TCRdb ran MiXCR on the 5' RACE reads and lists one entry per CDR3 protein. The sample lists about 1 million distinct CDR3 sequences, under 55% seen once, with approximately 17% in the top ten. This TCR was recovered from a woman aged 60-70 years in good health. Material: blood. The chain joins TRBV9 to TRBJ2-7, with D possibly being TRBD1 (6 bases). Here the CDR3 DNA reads TGTGCTAGCAGTAAGGACAGTCTTCCCTACGAGCAGTACTTC. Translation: CASSKDSLPYEQYF.